This T cell receptor (beta chain) was recorded in a study of read filtering for tumor transcriptome and immune sequencing. Looking at the study overall: R-ISS stage counts were eight or nine for I, approximately 16 for II, six or seven for III. IR-seq gave about 3.5 to 10.27 million TCR reads per sample; RNA-seq gave about 80 to 1,300.

The library was built from approximately 400 ng RNA with molecular barcoded adaptors for alpha/delta and beta/gamma chains. In TCRdb, the reads were re-called with MiXCR into one record per CDR3 protein. The sample has about 30,000 distinct CDR3 sequences; about 18% are singletons. Germline assignment: CDR1 SGHNT and CDR2 YYREEE (reference sequence). The CDR3 covers 15 residues. As concerns this clonotype: Its antigen remains unidentified. The junction differs from germline at one of its ends, possibly a read error.

Study-wide points: Even smaller IR-seq throughput identified most shared clonotypes. In IR-seq, single-read clonotypes were about 80% of clonotypes but around 3.2% of reads.

The sample comprised a population of CD138-negative cells sorted from bone marrow. This chain joins TRBV5-4 and TRBJ2-5, with 7 bases identical to TRBD2. The clonotype comes from a donor at least 40 years old with multiple myeloma. CDR3 in DNA: TGTGCCTGCAGCCGTCCTGGGGCGGGAGAAGAGACCCGGTACTTC. Its protein product is CACSRPGAGEETRYF. The full variable domain, with the rest looked up from reference TRBV5-4 and TRBJ2-5, is ETGVTQSPTHLIKTRGQQVTLRCSSQSGHNTVSWYQQALGQGPQFIFQYYREEENGRGNFPPRFSGLQFPNYSSELNVNALELDDSALYLCACSRPGAGEETRYFGPGTRLLVL.